This T cell receptor beta chain originates from a study of cytomegalovirus exposure and HLA in healthy donors. For the study at large: Tens of millions of unique TCRs from HLA-typed donors made up an early data release. Findings and caveats of the study: As a later analysis showed, a missense DCLRE1C variant was linked to trimming of TCR beta V- and J-genes. Sequencing depth roughly uniform across donors was assumed in presence/absence analyses.

Each donor's status was that of a healthy bone marrow donor. A multiplex PCR was run with 60 Vbeta primers and 13 Jbeta primers. The data were produced by immunoSEQ multiplex PCR, yet TCRdb's version contains in-frame clones alone and is incomplete. Seen here are 180,000 or so clones, approximately 85% observed once, and the top ten hold about a tenth. Regarding this clone: Antigen specificity is unknown.

CDR3 length: 16 residues. Germline trimming cut 8 bases from V and 3 bases from J; bases unmatched to any gene: 15. CDR1 and CDR2 (germline): GTSNPN, SVGIG (reference sequence). The genes are TRBV30 and TRBJ2-5, with 10 positions matching TRBD2. The material sequenced was PBMCs. The sequence came from a man between 18 and 35 years old in good health and CMV-seropositive. The CDR3 region is CARSRGWTSGEETQYF. Written as DNA, the CDR3 is TGTGCCAGATCACGTGGTTGGACTAGCGGTGAAGAGACCCAGTACTTC.